Shown below are 24 T cell receptor beta chains from a single sample sequenced in a study of T cell clonality in common variable immunodeficiency (dated by TCRdb to 2013 to 2016). The protocol used for the library was the immunoSEQ multiplex PCR assay. The source is immuneACCESS, and TCRdb retained only in-frame sequences with V and J called. Part of the clones is not carried over; for the studies checked, unresolved V genes explain less than half of this, and the remainder is unexplained. This sample has roughly 60,000 clones, none of them a singleton. Of the sample, over 1.5% is held by the ten largest clones. The sequenced sample was peripheral blood mononuclear cells. These receptors were taken from a person aged 18 to 75 in good health.

This clone has ten or more counts. Partial CDR3 DNA: TGTGCCAGCAGTTACTGGCGGGAGAGGGACGAG. It is translated as CASSYWRERDE. The full CDR3 sequence reads CASSYWRERDEQYF. V is TRBV6-2 or TRBV6-3 and J is TRBJ2-7, with 7 positions matching TRBD2. With the read ending 3 residues before the CDR3 end, the germline J gene is used to fill in that end. CDR1 and CDR2 from the germline V gene are MNHEY and SVGEGT. The CDR3 has 14 residues. V lost 1 base and J lost 5; bases outside the gene matches: 5.

Ten or more counts support this clone. The read stops 3 residues short of the end of the CDR3; the missing end is completed from the germline J gene. This chain connects TRBV7-2 to TRBJ1-2; possible D gene TRBD1, 6 bases. There are 14 residues in the CDR3. Germline CDR1 SGHTA, CDR2 FQGNSA. The V gene lost 6 bases and the J gene lost 5 bases, with 16 bases spanning the gap. CDR3 region: CASRVPGHGYGYTF. CDR3 DNA, as far as it was read: TGTGCCAGCAGGGTTCCGGGACACGGATATGGC.

This clone was detected ten times or more. The read ends 3 residues early relative to the CDR3; the germline J gene fills the gap. The chain combines TRBV19 with TRBJ2-7, with 16 nucleotides matching TRBD2. Trimming took 5 bases from V and 3 from J; bases not matched to a gene: 7. This CDR3 has 17 residues. The germline CDR1 and CDR2 sequences are LNHDA and SQIVND (reference sequence). Here the CDR3 reads CASSPGLAGGDRYEQYF. Partial CDR3 DNA: TGTGCCAGTAGTCCGGGACTAGCGGGAGGGGACCGCTACGAG. Variable domain in full (rest from reference TRBV19 and TRBJ2-7): DGGITQSPKYLFRKEGQNVTLSCEQNLNHDAMYWYRQDPGQGLRLIYYSQIVNDFQKGDIAEGYSVSREKKESFPLTVTSAQKNPTAFYLCASSPGLAGGDRYEQYFGPGTRLTVT.

In its sample, this clone was seen many times. The read finishes 3 residues shy of the CDR3 end, and the germline J gene is used to complete it. The chain carries TRBV6-1 and TRBJ2-5, with 7 nucleotides matching TRBD1. The CDR3 sequence is 15 residues long. Germline V gene data show CDR1 as MNHNS and CDR2 as SASEGT. Losses at the gene ends were 3 bases for V and 2 bases for J; bases not matched to a gene: 6. The CDR3 bases that were read are TGTGCCAGCAGTGATAACAGGGGACCTCAAGAGACC. This translates into CASSDNRGPQET. The entire CDR3 reads CASSDNRGPQETQYF.

This clone showed up many times. The read terminates 3 residues ahead of where the CDR3 ends, so the germline J gene completes it. The V and J genes are TRBV2 and TRBJ2-3; TRBD2 agrees at 7 bases. This CDR3 is 14 amino acids long. Germline CDR1 and CDR2: SNHLY and FYNNEI. V trimming: 6 bases; J trimming: 4 bases; junction bases outside the gene matches: 7. The covered CDR3 bases are TGTGCCAGCAGACTACAAGCGGGATCAGATACG. Encoded protein: CASRLQAGSDT. The whole CDR3 region reads CASRLQAGSDTQYF.

This clone was detected many times. At one end, the junction sequence differs from germline, possibly due to a read error. The observed sequence ends 3 residues before the CDR3 terminus, with the missing tail filled in from the germline J gene. The J gene is TRBJ1-3, the V gene TRBV4-2; TRBD1 matches at 7 bases. This CDR3 has 18 amino acids. Germline V lookup: CDR1 LGHNA, CDR2 YNFKEQ. Partial CDR3 DNA: TGCGCCAGCAGCCAAGGGGTTCAGGGGGTTCTCTCTGGAAACACC. It translates to CASSQGVQGVLSGNT. The whole CDR3 is CASSQGVQGVLSGNTIYF.

This clone was detected ten times or more. The read ends 3 residues early relative to the CDR3; the germline J gene fills the gap. The rearrangement uses TRBV20-1 and TRBJ2-7; the match to TRBD2 covers 8 bases. The germline V gene has CDR1 DFQATT and CDR2 SNEGSKA (reference sequence). V gave up 2 bases and J gave up 3 bases; unmatched junction bases: 6. The CDR3 length is 14 residues. The CDR3 is CSARRLAPDYEQYF. The sequenced CDR3 bases are TGCAGTGCTAGACGACTAGCGCCTGACTACGAG.

To note about this clone: Read sequence stops 3 residues before the CDR3 end, and the germline J gene provides the missing end. The J gene is TRBJ2-7, the V gene TRBV10-2; TRBD1 agrees at 8 bases. Germline lookup yields CDR1 WSHSY and CDR2 SAAADI. The CDR3 spans 14 residues. Germline trimming cut 6 bases from V and 3 bases from J; bases unmatched to any gene: 7. CDR3 bases read: TGCGCCAGCAGGGCAGGGGGCACCCGCTACGAG. It is translated as CASRAGGTRYE. The full CDR3 sequence reads CASRAGGTRYEQYF.

This clone was picked up many times. The read stops 3 residues short of the end of the CDR3; the missing end is completed from the germline J gene. This rearrangement joins TRBV5-1 to TRBJ2-2; D is perhaps TRBD1 (6 bases). Trimming removed 2 bases from V and 5 bases from J, with 10 bases in between. The CDR3 sequence is 14 residues long. Germline V gene data show CDR1 as SGHRS and CDR2 as YFSETQ. CDR3 DNA, as far as it was read: TGCGCCAGCAGCTTCACAGGGATTACCGGGGAG. Translated: CASSFTGITGE. The whole CDR3 sequence is CASSFTGITGELFF.

This clone has a count of ten or more. The CDR3 is cut off 3 residues early in the read; its end comes from the germline J gene. This chain links TRBV5-4 with TRBJ2-3, with TRBD2 identical over 9 bases. This CDR3 is 15 amino acids long. V lost 2 bases, J lost 1 base, and 2 bases stayed unmatched. CDR1 SGHNT and CDR2 YYREEE come from the germline V gene (reference sequence). The CDR3 loop reads CASSLIAGGTDTQYF. Partial CDR3 DNA: TGTGCCAGCAGCTTAATAGCGGGAGGCACAGATACG. The full variable domain, its missing parts supplied by reference TRBV5-4 and TRBJ2-3, is ETGVTQSPTHLIKTRGQQVTLRCSSQSGHNTVSWYQQALGQGPQFIFQYYREEENGRGNFPPRFSGLQFPNYSSELNVNALELDDSALYLCASSLIAGGTDTQYFGPGTRLTVL.

This clone was counted ten times or more. The observed sequence ends 3 residues before the CDR3 terminus, with the missing tail filled in from the germline J gene. The V call is TRBV12-3 or TRBV12-4, the J call TRBJ2-7; 7 bases align to TRBD1. J lost 0 bases, V lost 5 bases, and 4 bases had no gene match. The CDR3 totals 14 residues. Here the CDR3 reads CASSEDRSSYEQYF. The sequenced part of the CDR3 DNA is TGTGCCAGCAGTGAGGACAGGAGCTCCTACGAG.

This clone appeared many times. The read stops 3 residues short of the end of the CDR3; the missing end is completed from the germline J gene. The rearrangement uses TRBV5-6 and TRBJ1-5; D not resolved. CDR1 and CDR2 from the germline V gene are SGHDT and YYEEEE. Deletions cut 2 bases from V and 1 base from J, with 7 bases between. CDR3 length: 14 residues. The CDR3 sequence is CASSFEGSNQPQHF. The covered CDR3 bases are TGTGCCAGCAGCTTTGAAGGGAGCAATCAGCCC.

This clone was seen many times. The chain's CDR3 is CASSQNSNQPQHF. CDR3 DNA (partial): TGTGCCAGCTCCCAAAATAGCAATCAGCCC. This chain connects TRBV18 to TRBJ1-5, with D unresolved. The read terminates 3 residues ahead of where the CDR3 ends, so the germline J gene completes it. Germline V CDR1 and CDR2: KGHSH, LQKENI. This CDR3 has 13 amino acids. Trimming shortened V by 6 bases and J by 0 bases, and 6 bases separated the two germline ends.

At least ten counts were recorded for this clone. The observed sequence ends 3 residues before the CDR3 terminus, with the missing tail filled in from the germline J gene. The chain links TRBV5-1 to TRBJ1-1; D is perhaps TRBD1 (6 bases). Trimming left V 0 bases short and J 4 bases short, with 13 bases between. The V gene's germline CDR1 is SGHRS and CDR2 YFSETQ. The CDR3 contains 15 residues. The CDR3: CASSLDRVGVTEAFF. The CDR3 bases that were read are TGCGCCAGCAGCTTGGACAGGGTGGGCGTCACTGAA.

In its sample, this clone was seen many times. The read is 3 residues too short to cover the CDR3 end, so that end is filled in from the germline J gene. The chain couples TRBV28 to TRBJ2-2; D possibly corresponds to TRBD2 (5 bases). V was shortened by 4 bases and J by 0 bases, with 12 bases between the two germline ends. The V gene's germline CDR1 is MDHEN and CDR2 SYDVKM. The CDR3 is 16 residues long. CDR3 DNA (partial): TGTGCCAGCAGTTCCCGACTATTGCCGAACACCGGGGAG. It codes for CASSSRLLPNTGE. The full CDR3 protein is CASSSRLLPNTGELFF.

This clone has at least ten counts. The CDR3 goes on 3 residues after the read ends, and that part is filled in from the germline J gene. The chain combines TRBV2 with TRBJ2-2; the D gene is possibly TRBD2 (6 bases). Germline CDR1 and CDR2: SNHLY and FYNNEI. The CDR3 extends over 13 amino acids. V was pared by 3 bases and J by 6 bases, with 8 bases between. The CDR3 protein is CASSERGPGELFF. Partial CDR3 DNA: TGTGCCAGCAGTGAGCGGGGCCCCGGGGAG. The entire variable domain, with the rest obtained from reference TRBV2 and TRBJ2-2, is as follows: EPEVTQTPSHQVTQMGQEVILRCVPISNHLYFYWYRQILGQKVEFLVSFYNNEISEKSEIFDDQFSVERPDGSNFTLKIRSTKLEDSAMYFCASSERGPGELFFGEGSRLTVL.

This clone has ten or more counts. The read is 3 residues too short to cover the CDR3 end, so that end is filled in from the germline J gene. The chain joins TRBV20-1 to TRBJ2-7, with 8 bases that match TRBD2. CDR1 is DFQATT and CDR2 is SNEGSKA in the germline V gene (reference sequence). J was trimmed by 2 bases and V by 0 bases; bases with no gene match: 6. CDR3 size: 15 residues. CDR3 DNA (partial): TGCAGTGCTAGAGATCAAAATAGCGGGACCTACGAG. This translates into CSARDQNSGTYE. The complete CDR3 reads CSARDQNSGTYEQYF.

This clone appeared many times. Read data end 3 residues before the CDR3 end; the end is taken from the germline J gene. V usage is TRBV5-1 and J usage is TRBJ1-5, with 7 bases lining up with TRBD1. The CDR3 spans 15 residues. V shed 0 bases, J shed 7 bases, and the junction held 7 bases outside the gene matches. Germline V lookup: CDR1 SGHRS, CDR2 YFSETQ. CDR3 DNA (partial): TGCGCCAGCAGCTTGGGGGACAGTGAAGGGCAGCCC. Its translation is CASSLGDSEGQP. The whole CDR3 protein reads CASSLGDSEGQPQHF.

This clone was observed many times. The read ends 3 residues shy of where the CDR3 ends; the end is completed using the germline J gene. J is TRBJ2-1 and V is TRBV29-1; 8 nucleotides agree with TRBD2. Germline CDR1 is SQVTM and CDR2 is ANQGSEA. With V trimmed by 7 bases and J by 0 bases, 2 bases remained unmatched. CDR3 length equals 13 residues. The CDR3 loop is CSGTSPSYNEQFF. The sequenced part of the CDR3 DNA is TGCAGCGGGACTAGCCCCTCCTACAATGAG.

Many counts were recorded for this clone. Read sequence stops 3 residues before the CDR3 end, and the germline J gene provides the missing end. J is TRBJ2-7 and V is TRBV11-2; TRBD2 matches 7 bases. Germline assignment: CDR1 SGHAT and CDR2 FQNNGV. The CDR3 is 14 amino acids. J lost 5 bases, V lost 2 bases, and 6 bases had no gene match. Incomplete CDR3 DNA: TGTGCCAGCAGCTTACTGACTAGCATTAACGAG. As protein: CASSLLTSINE. The whole CDR3 protein reads CASSLLTSINEQYF. Combining the CDR3 with reference TRBV11-2 and TRBJ2-7 gives the whole variable domain EAGVAQSPRYKIIEKRQSVAFWCNPISGHATLYWYQQILGQGPKLLIQFQNNGVVDDSQLPKDRFSAERLKGVDSTLKIQPAKLEDSAVYLCASSLLTSINEQYFGPGTRLTVT.

This clone was counted ten times or more. The CDR3 end falls 3 residues outside the read, so it is completed with the germline J gene. The chain is built from TRBV13 and TRBJ2-7; TRBD1 matches 7 bases. CDR3 length equals 15 residues. CDR1 is PRHDT and CDR2 is FYEKMQ in the germline V gene (reference sequence). The J segment lost 5 bases and the V segment lost 0 bases, leaving 7 bases of the junction unmatched. Here the CDR3 reads CASSLGGDSAHEQYF. CDR3 DNA (partial): TGTGCCAGCAGCTTAGGAGGGGACAGCGCCCACGAG.

There are many counts of this clone. The sequence runs out 3 residues before the end of the CDR3; the remainder is reconstructed from the germline J gene. This chain links TRBV19 with TRBJ1-5, with 9 bases fitting TRBD1. Germline trimming cut 9 bases from V and 2 bases from J; bases unmatched to any gene: 8. The CDR3 runs to 15 residues. CDR1 is LNHDA and CDR2 is SQIVND in the germline V gene (reference sequence). The sequenced part of the CDR3 DNA is TGTGCCAGCGAAAACAGGGGGCGAGGCAATCAGCCC. Protein product: CASENRGRGNQP. The entire CDR3 is CASENRGRGNQPQHF.

The table lists this clone with many counts. The read finishes 3 residues shy of the CDR3 end, and the germline J gene is used to complete it. The chain has TRBV5-1 and TRBJ1-6, with 7 bases lining up with TRBD1. The CDR3 is 14 amino acids. J gave up 7 bases and V 4 bases, and 5 bases lay outside the gene matches. In germline, CDR1 is SGHRS, CDR2 YFSETQ. CDR3 DNA (partial): TGCGCCAGCAGCCTCACAGGGGTCAATTCACCC. This sequence encodes CASSLTGVNSP. The entire CDR3 protein is CASSLTGVNSPLHF.

This clone showed up many times. The CDR3 goes on 3 residues after the read ends, and that part is filled in from the germline J gene. The V call is TRBV5-1, the J call TRBJ1-1, with D perhaps matching TRBD1 (5 bases). The germline V gene has CDR1 SGHRS and CDR2 YFSETQ. The CDR3 totals 14 residues. With 0 bases removed from V and 1 base from J, the gap between germline ends came to 7 bases. CDR3 DNA, as far as it was read: TGCGCCAGCAGCTTGGTTACAGGGAACACTGAA. It translates to CASSLVTGNTE. The CDR3 in full is CASSLVTGNTEAFF.